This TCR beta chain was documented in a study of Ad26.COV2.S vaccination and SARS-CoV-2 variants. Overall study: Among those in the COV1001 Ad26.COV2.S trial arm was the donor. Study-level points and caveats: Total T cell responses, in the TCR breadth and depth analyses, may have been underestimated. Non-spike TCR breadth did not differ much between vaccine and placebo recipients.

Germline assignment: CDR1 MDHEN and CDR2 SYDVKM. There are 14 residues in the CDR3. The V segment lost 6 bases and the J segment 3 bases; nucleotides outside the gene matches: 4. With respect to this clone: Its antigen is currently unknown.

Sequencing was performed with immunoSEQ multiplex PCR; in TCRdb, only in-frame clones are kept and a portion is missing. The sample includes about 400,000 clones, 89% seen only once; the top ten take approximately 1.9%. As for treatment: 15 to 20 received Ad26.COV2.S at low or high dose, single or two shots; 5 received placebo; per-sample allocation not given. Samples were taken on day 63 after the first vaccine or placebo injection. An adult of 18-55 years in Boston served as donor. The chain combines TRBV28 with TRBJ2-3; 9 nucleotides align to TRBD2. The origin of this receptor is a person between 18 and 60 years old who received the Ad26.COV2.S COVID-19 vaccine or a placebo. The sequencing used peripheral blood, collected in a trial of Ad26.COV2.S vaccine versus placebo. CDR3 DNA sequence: TGTGCCAGCAGCCGTAGCGGGAGAACAGATACGCAGTATTTT. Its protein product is CASSRSGRTDTQYF.